What follows is one TCR beta chain and its context. This clonotype showed up just a few times. The specificity of this receptor is unknown. Within one base of it there is no much larger clone, and no base qualities were kept. The data originate from a study of naive and memory T cell subsets (dated by TCRdb to about 2017). About the investigation overall: Sorted naive and memory T cell subsets from peripheral blood were analyzed in the study using a UMI-based, open-source pipeline for TCR alpha and beta sequencing. The functional CMV T cell responses agreed completely with IgG serology results. RNA was DNase-treated and reverse transcribed with TCR constant-region primers, mostly using SuperScript III. Findings and caveats that apply to the study as a whole: The abundance of TCRs followed a power law with an exponent that differed between naive and memory subsets yet stayed consistent across the three individuals. After error correction, over 95% of naive TCR sequences appeared only once, giving much steeper abundance distributions than memory subsets. RNA-based TCR counts may be affected by expression changes linked to T cell activation and differentiation. The repertoire findings for the naive and memory subsets could not be validated, as no ground truth was available. Single alpha or beta chain sequences, rather than paired alpha/beta receptors, were used to define clonotypes. In both CD4 and CD8 cells, a rise in Gini index and a fall in Shannon and inverse Simpson diversity were observed from naive through CM, EM and EMRA.

TCR alpha and beta chain libraries were amplified separately from the second PCR step onward. CMV status of each donor was established by measuring IFNgamma production from CD4+ T cells after fresh PBMCs were stimulated overnight with CMV viral lysate. CD4 T cells were positively selected with Miltenyi beads, followed by positive selection of CD8 T cells from the CD4-negative fraction. Cells stained for CD3, CD4, CD8, CD45RA, CD27 and a live/dead dye were sorted on a BD Aria II into four subsets by CD45RA and CD27. Blood came from three healthy volunteers, each fractionated into CD4 and CD8 T cells and then into four differentiation subsets. Approximately 0.11 L of peripheral blood was drawn per donor, and PBMC were isolated by Ficoll-Paque PLUS density-gradient centrifugation. After sorting, cells were lysed in RLT buffer, RNA was extracted using a Qiagen RNeasy kit, and the extracted RNA was stored at -80 degrees C.

The library was generated by UMI-ligation and nested PCR. The beta constant-region primer was an equimolar mix of two oligonucleotides covering both TRBC1 and TRBC2. T4 RNA ligase 1 ligated a single-stranded oligonucleotide carrying the SP2 primer and a 12-nucleotide UMI to the cDNA 3' end. The ligated cDNA went through four rounds of PCR with nested alpha and beta constant-region primers together with the SP2 primer. The ligation reaction was incubated at 16°C for roughly 19-24 hours. PCR2 was typically performed as a SYBR Green qPCR and was stopped at a predetermined threshold so that over-amplification was prevented. Agencourt AMPure XP magnetic beads were used for all purifications after the first. Libraries were quantified by Qubit and checked on a TapeStation, where a main peak was expected near 650 bp. Pooled libraries were sequenced on an Illumina MiSeq with v2 2x251 paired-end kits, typically giving 1-2 million reads per sample. Each sample was pooled at about 4.3 nM, and about 5-8% PhiX was included to help cluster recognition. The authors processed their data as follows. Decombinator assigned V and J genes to Demultiplexor-processed FASTQ reads by tag matching, allowing a single base-pair mismatch. Collapsinator relied on UMIs to fix sequencing errors as well as frequency errors caused by PCR heterogeneity. TCRs were translated and CDR3s were extracted from the conserved cysteine to the FGXG phenylalanine by CDR3Translator, with non-productive sequences being flagged. Repertoires were subsampled to equal numbers of UMI-defined TCRs before Gini, Shannon entropy and inverse Simpson indices were calculated. Within the linear range, a power law was fitted to clonotype abundance distributions using maximum likelihood. Similar UMI counts, unique TCR numbers and clonal distributions were obtained with the pipeline and with MIGEC on one naive CD8 sample. The repertoires were searched for under 7,500 CMV-associated CDR3 sequences that had been compiled from VDJdb and a published dataset. TCRdb ran its own pipeline on the public reads, namely fastp trimming at Q25 and MiXCR clone calling, and kept in-frame beta chains. Each record represents a unique CDR3 protein, reported with the most common genes and DNA among its rows. What appears here as the V and J calls and clone size reflects TCRdb's work, not the paper's. The table for this sample lists about 80,000 distinct CDR3 sequences; approximately 14% of them were counted only once. Together, the top ten hold around 0.9% of the sample.

The receptor was derived from a human donor in good health. The source material was central memory CD4+ T cells from blood. Read against the paper, the sample's cell subset or site label means: central memory, CD45RA- CD27+.

The nucleotides read TGCAGCGGTCGGGTAGCGGGAGTGTACGAGCAGTACTTC. Its amino acids are CSGRVAGVYEQYF. The chain links TRBV29-1 with TRBJ2-7; 9 central nucleotides agree with TRBD2. For CDR1 and CDR2, the germline V gene lists SQVTM and ANQGSEA. V lost 7 bases and J lost 4 bases, and the count of bases not matched to a germline gene is 8. Reading from cysteine to phenylalanine, the CDR3 counts 13 amino acids. Solely the CDR3 DNA is kept, with 39 bases framed from the first base.